This T cell receptor beta chain originates from a study of cytomegalovirus exposure and HLA in healthy donors. Study in general: Researchers found that just over 80% of fewer than 450 genotyped donors fell within the Caucasian-associated ancestry cluster.

Points on this clone: Its antigen remains unknown.

The CDR3 has 13 amino acids. The germline V gene encodes CDR1 MNHEY and CDR2 SVGAGI. Study findings and constraints: Among TCR beta chains, those listed as cytomegalovirus-associated numbered more than 150. Within a later analysis, the majority of CMV-associated TCR beta chains appeared HLA-restricted.

Vbeta (60) and Jbeta (13) primers were used in the PCR. The data were produced by immunoSEQ multiplex PCR, yet TCRdb's version contains in-frame clones alone and is incomplete. The sample yields under 200,000 clones, around 80% seen once. The chain carries TRBV6-5 and TRBJ2-5; the D gene is possibly TRBD2 (6 bases). The J call could be wrong; TRBJ2-7 is a better fit for the DNA end. The sample taken for sequencing was PBMCs. The receptor was derived from a male donor in good health and CMV-seronegative. The CDR3 here is CASSYGGFYEQYF. The DNA of the CDR3 is TGTGCCAGCAGTTATGGAGGGTTCTACGAGCAGTACTTC.